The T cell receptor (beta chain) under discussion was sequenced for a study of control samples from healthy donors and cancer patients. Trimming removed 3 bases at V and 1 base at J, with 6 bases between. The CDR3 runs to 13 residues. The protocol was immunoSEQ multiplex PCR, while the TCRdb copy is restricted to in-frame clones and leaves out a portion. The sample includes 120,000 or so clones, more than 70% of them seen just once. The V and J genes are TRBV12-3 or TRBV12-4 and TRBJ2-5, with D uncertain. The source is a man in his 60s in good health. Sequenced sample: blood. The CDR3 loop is CASSFGRQETQYF. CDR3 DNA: TGTGCCAGCAGTTTTGGTCGCCAAGAGACCCAGTACTTC.